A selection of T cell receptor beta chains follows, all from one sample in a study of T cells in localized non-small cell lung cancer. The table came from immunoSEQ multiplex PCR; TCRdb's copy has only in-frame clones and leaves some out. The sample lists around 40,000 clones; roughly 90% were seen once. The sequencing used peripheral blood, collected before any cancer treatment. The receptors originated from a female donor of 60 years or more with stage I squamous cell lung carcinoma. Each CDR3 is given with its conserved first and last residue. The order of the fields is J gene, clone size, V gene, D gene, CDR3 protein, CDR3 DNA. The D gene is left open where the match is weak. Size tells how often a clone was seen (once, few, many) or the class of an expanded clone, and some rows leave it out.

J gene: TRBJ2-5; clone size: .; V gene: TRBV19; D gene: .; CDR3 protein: CASSIDLQSQGTQYF; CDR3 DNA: TGTGCCAGTAGTATAGATCTGCAATCCCAAGGGACCCAGTACTTC
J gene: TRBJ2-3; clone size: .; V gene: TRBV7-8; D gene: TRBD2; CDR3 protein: CASSLFLAGGSDTQYF; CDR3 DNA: TGTGCCAGCAGCTTATTTCTAGCGGGAGGATCAGATACGCAGTATTTT
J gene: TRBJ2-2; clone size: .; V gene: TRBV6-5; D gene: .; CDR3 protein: CASSYGGPGELFF; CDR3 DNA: TGTGCCAGCAGTTATGGGGGTCCCGGGGAGCTGTTTTTT
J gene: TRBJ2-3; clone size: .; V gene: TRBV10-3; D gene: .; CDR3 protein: CAISPGLGGADATDTQYF; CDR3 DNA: TGTGCCATCAGTCCCGGATTGGGGGGCGCGGATGCTACAGATACGCAGTATTTT
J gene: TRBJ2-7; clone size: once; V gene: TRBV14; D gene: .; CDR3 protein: CASSQGRDTRFYEQYF; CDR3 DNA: TGTGCCAGCAGCCAAGGTCGGGACACCCGATTCTACGAGCAGTACTTC
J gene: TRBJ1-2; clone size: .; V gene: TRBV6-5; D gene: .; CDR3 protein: CASRQKGGAGGYTF; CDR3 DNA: TGTGCCAGCCGCCAAAAAGGGGGGGCGGGCGGCTACACCTTC
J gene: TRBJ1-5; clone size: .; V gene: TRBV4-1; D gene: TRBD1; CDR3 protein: CASSQEWRSGGMSNQPQHF; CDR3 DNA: TGCGCCAGCAGCCAAGAATGGCGGTCAGGGGGGATGAGCAATCAGCCCCAGCATTTT
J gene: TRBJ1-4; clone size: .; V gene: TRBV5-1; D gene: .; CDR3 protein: CASSLGNVATNEKLFF; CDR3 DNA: TGCGCCAGCAGCTTGGGAAACGTTGCAACTAATGAAAAACTGTTTTTT
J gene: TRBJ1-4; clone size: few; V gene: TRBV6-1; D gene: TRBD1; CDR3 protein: CASREQGWEPNEKLFF; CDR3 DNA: TGTGCCAGCAGGGAACAGGGGTGGGAACCTAATGAAAAACTGTTTTTT
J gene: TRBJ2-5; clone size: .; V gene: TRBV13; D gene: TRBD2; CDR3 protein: CASSPAGGGKTQYF; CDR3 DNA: TGTGCCAGCAGCCCGGCGGGGGGCGGAAAGACCCAGTACTTC
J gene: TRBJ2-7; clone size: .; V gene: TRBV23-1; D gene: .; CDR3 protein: CASSQPRGTRGTYEQYF; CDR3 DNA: TGCGCCAGCAGTCAACCACGAGGAACACGGGGTACCTACGAGCAGTACTTC
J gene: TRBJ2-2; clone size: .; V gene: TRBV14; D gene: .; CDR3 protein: CASSQIRAGELFF; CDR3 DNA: TGTGCCAGCAGCCAAATTAGGGCGGGGGAGCTGTTTTTT
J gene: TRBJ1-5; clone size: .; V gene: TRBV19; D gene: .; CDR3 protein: CASSITLGGGNQPQHF; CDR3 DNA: TGTGCCAGTAGTATCACCCTAGGGGGGGGCAATCAGCCCCAGCATTTT
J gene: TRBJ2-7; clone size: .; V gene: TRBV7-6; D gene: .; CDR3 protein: CASSLGGGAEQYF; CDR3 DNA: TGTGCCAGCAGTCTTGGGGGAGGAGCCGAGCAGTACTTC
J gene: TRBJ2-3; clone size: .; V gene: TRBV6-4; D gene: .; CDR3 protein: CASSDQRADTQYF; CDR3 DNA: TGTGCCAGCAGTGACCAAAGGGCAGATACGCAGTATTTT
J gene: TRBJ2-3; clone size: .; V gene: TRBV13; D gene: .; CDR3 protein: CASSFGTADQTQYF; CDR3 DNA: TGTGCCAGCAGCTTTGGAACAGCCGATCAAACGCAGTATTTT
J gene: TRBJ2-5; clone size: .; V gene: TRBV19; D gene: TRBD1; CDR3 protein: CASRDGQGETQYF; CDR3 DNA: TGTGCCAGTAGAGACGGACAGGGGGAGACCCAGTACTTC
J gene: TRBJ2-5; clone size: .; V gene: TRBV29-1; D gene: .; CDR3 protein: CSVDAGKVGETQYF; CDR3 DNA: TGCAGCGTTGACGCAGGGAAGGTAGGAGAGACCCAGTACTTC
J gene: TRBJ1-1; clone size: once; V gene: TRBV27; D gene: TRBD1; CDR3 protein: CASSLAGTGTAVAFF; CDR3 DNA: TGTGCCAGCAGTCTAGCCGGGACAGGGACCGCAGTGGCTTTCTTT
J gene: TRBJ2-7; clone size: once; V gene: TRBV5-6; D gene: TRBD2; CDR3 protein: CASSSTGGRYEQYF; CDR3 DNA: TGTGCCAGCAGCTCAACGGGAGGTAGATACGAGCAGTACTTC
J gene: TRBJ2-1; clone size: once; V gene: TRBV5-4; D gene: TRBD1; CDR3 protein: CASSLFGQGTEQFF; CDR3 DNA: TGTGCCAGCAGCTTGTTTGGACAGGGGACTGAGCAGTTCTTC
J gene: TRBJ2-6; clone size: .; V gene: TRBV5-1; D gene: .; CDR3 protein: CASSLGGRVDSGANVLTF; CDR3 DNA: TGCGCCAGCAGCTTGGGTGGCAGGGTTGACTCTGGGGCCAACGTCCTGACTTTC
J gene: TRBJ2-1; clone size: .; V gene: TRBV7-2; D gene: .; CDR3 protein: CASSFNVGPNNEQFF; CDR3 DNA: TGTGCCAGCAGCTTTAACGTCGGGCCAAACAATGAGCAGTTCTTC
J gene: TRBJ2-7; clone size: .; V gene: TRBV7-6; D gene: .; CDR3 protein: CASSSGGPVEQYF; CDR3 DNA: TGTGCCAGCAGCTCCGGAGGGCCGGTCGAGCAGTACTTC
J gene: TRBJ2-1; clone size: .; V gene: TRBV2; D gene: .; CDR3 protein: CASSGLAGRYNEQFF; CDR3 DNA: TGTGCCAGCAGTGGGCTGGCGGGGAGATACAATGAGCAGTTCTTC
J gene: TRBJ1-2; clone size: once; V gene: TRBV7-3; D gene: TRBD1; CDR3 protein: CASSLTAGGVPYGYTF; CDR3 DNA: TGTGCCAGCAGCCTAACGGCAGGGGGCGTTCCTTATGGCTACACCTTC
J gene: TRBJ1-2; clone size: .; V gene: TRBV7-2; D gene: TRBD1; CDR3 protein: CASSPGQGNYGYTF; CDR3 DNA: TGTGCCAGCAGTCCGGGACAGGGGAACTATGGCTACACCTTC
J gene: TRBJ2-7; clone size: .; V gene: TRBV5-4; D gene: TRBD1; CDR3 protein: CASSLPGQGSYEQYF; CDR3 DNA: TGTGCCAGCAGTTTGCCGGGACAGGGTAGCTACGAGCAGTACTTC
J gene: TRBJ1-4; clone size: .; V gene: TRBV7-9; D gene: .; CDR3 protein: CASSLKRAAGKSYNEKLFF; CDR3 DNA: TGTGCCAGCAGCTTAAAACGAGCGGCAGGAAAAAGCTATAATGAAAAACTGTTTTTT
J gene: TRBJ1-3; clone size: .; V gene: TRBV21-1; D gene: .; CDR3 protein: CASSARLNTIYF; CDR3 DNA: TGTGCCAGCAGCGCCAGATTGAACACCATATATTTT